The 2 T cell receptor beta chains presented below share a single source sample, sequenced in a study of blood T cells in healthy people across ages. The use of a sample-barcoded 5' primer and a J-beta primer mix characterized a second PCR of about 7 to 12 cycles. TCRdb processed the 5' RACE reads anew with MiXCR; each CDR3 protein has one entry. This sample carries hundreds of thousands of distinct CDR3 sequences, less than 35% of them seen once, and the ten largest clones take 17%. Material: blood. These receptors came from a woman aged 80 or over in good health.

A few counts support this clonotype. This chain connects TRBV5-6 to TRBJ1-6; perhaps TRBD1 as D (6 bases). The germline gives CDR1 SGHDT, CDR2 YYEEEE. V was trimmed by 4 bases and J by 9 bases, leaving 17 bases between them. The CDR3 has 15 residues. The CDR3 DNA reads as TGTGCCAGCAGCCCAATCCAGGGGCTTGGTTCACCCCTCCACTTT. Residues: CASSPIQGLGSPLHF.

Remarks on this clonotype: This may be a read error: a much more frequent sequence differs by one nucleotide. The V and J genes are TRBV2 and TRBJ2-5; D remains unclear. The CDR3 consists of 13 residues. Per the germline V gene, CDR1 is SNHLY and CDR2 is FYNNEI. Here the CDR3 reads CASRVGPQETRYF. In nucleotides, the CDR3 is TGTGCCAGCAGGGTGGGCCCCCAAGAGACCCGGTACTTC.